Listed below are T cell receptor beta chains from one sample, sequenced in a study of blood T cells in healthy people across ages. TCRdb re-derived calls from the 5' RACE reads in MiXCR, one entry per CDR3 protein. The table records 1.5 million to 2 million distinct CDR3 sequences, about 31% of them present only once. The sequencing input was blood. The receptors originated from a woman in her twenties or thirties in good health. The CDR3 runs from the conserved cysteine through the conserved F or W. Each record gives: V gene, clone size, J gene, CDR3 protein. Not every row has a clone size; where given, it reads once, few, many or a size class.

TRBV15	-	TRBJ2-7	CATSRAGRGRNEQYF
TRBV6-1	-	TRBJ1-1	CTSSELRNTEAFF
TRBV20-1	-	TRBJ2-5	CSAKSRQGGRVETQYF
TRBV3-1	-	TRBJ1-2	CASNQGSGTGSGYTF
TRBV18	few	TRBJ2-3	CASSRSSDTQYF
TRBV6-1	few	TRBJ2-1	CATSVEQFF
TRBV5-6	once	TRBJ1-1	CASSLYVGGSMNTEAFF
TRBV29-1	-	TRBJ1-4	CSVSMGQRGEKRFF
TRBV30	few	TRBJ1-5	CAWSEGTGNQPQHF
TRBV9	few	TRBJ1-1	CASSPRGDRTEAFF
TRBV12-3/TRBV12-4	few	TRBJ2-3	CASSLVAGARTDTQYF
TRBV5-1	-	TRBJ2-1	CASTRGEVGSYNEQFF
TRBV6-4	-	TRBJ1-6	CASSDSYGSSSPLHF
TRBV25-1	few	TRBJ2-5	CASTKPGQGGETQYF
TRBV3-1	-	TRBJ1-2	CASSQGRYSYGYTF
TRBV7-9	-	TRBJ2-3	CASSDTTGGPTDTQYF
TRBV9	-	TRBJ1-2	CASSVGQGALVQGYTF
TRBV28	few	TRBJ2-5	CASSSRESRETQYF
TRBV28	-	TRBJ2-1	CASSLFALSYNEQFF
TRBV11-2	-	TRBJ2-7	CASSLALGEKQYF
TRBV27	few	TRBJ2-1	CASKSGGLNEQFF
TRBV12-3/TRBV12-4	-	TRBJ1-1	CASIGTRSPEAFF
TRBV27	few	TRBJ2-1	CASSRQGPYNEQFF
TRBV6-1	few	TRBJ2-7	CASRRTVLYEQYF